Listed below are T cell receptor beta chains from one sample, sequenced in a study of a mutant IDH1 vaccine in newly diagnosed glioma. No antigens are known for them. This table comes from immunoSEQ multiplex PCR, and its TCRdb copy is limited to in-frame clones, with some not included. The sample shows 55,000 to 65,000 clones, approximately 84% of them seen only once. Sequencing was performed on PBMCs, taken from a glioma patient whose treatment included an IDH1 peptide vaccine. Receptors originate from a young man with glioma. CDR3s include the opening cysteine and the closing phenylalanine or tryptophan. A D gene is named only where the DNA matches it firmly. Part of the rows lack a size; the others show once, few, many or a class for expanded clones.

clone size | J gene | D gene | V gene | CDR3 DNA | CDR3 protein
. | TRBJ2-2 | . | TRBV6-1 | TGTGCCAGCAGCGCGTACCTATCGAACACCGGGGAGCTGTTTTTT | CASSAYLSNTGELFF
. | TRBJ1-3 | . | TRBV28 | TGTGCCAGCAGTCGTGGCGGTACGTCACATATTGATTTT | CASSRGGTSHIDF
. | TRBJ1-2 | . | TRBV4-2 | TGTGCCAGCAGCCAGCTTCTAAGAGGGGACTATGGCTACACCTTC | CASSQLLRGDYGYTF
. | TRBJ1-2 | . | TRBV27 | TGTGCCAGCGCCCCGTCCCGGGGAAGGGAGTATGGCTACACCTTC | CASAPSRGREYGYTF
. | TRBJ2-3 | TRBD2 | TRBV9 | TGTGCCAGCAGCACTAGCGGGGGGGCAGATACGCAGTATTTT | CASSTSGGADTQYF
. | TRBJ2-3 | . | TRBV7-3 | TGTGCCAGCAGCCTCGGAATAGTCAGCACAGATACGCAGTATTTT | CASSLGIVSTDTQYF
medium-sized | TRBJ1-5 | . | TRBV27 | TGTGCCAGCAGTTTATCAGGCGGGTATCAGCCCCAGCATTTT | CASSLSGGYQPQHF
. | TRBJ1-1 | . | TRBV28 | TGTGCCAGCAGTTTGGATATTTACATGAACACTGAAGCTTTTTTT | CASSLDIYMNTEAFF
. | TRBJ2-6 | . | TRBV4-1 | TGCGCCAGCAGCCCCGCCCCCTCTGGGGCCAACGTCCTGACTTTC | CASSPAPSGANVLTF
. | TRBJ1-4 | . | TRBV7-9 | TGTGCCAGCAGCTTTGGCGGAGGATCAACTAATGAAAAACTGTTTTTT | CASSFGGGSTNEKLFF
once | TRBJ1-5 | . | TRBV4-3 | TGCGCCAGCAGCTTAAGAGTGGTAGGGGACGAGAAAGGTTTTCAGCCCCAGCATTTT | CASSLRVVGDEKGFQPQHF
. | TRBJ1-1 | . | TRBV28 | TGTGCCAGCACTCTATCAAGTTCGGTGAACACTGAAGCTTTCTTT | CASTLSSSVNTEAFF
. | TRBJ2-6 | . | TRBV27 | TGTGCCAGCAGTTTTGAAAGGCCTGGGGCCAACGTCCTGACTTTC | CASSFERPGANVLTF
once | TRBJ2-1 | . | TRBV10-3 | TGTGCCATCAGTGAGTTGGGGACGGTAAACAATGAGCAGTTCTTC | CAISELGTVNNEQFF
. | TRBJ2-5 | . | TRBV29-1 | TGCAGCGGAGGGGGAGAAGAGACCCAGTACTTC | CSGGGEETQYF
. | TRBJ1-4 | . | TRBV15 | TGTGCCACCAGCAGAGGGCAGACGCAAACTAATGAAAAACTGTTTTTT | CATSRGQTQTNEKLFF
. | TRBJ1-2 | . | TRBV7-9 | TGTGCCAGCAGCTTAATGGAGGGGTGGGGATATGGCTACACCTTC | CASSLMEGWGYGYTF
. | TRBJ1-3 | TRBD1 | TRBV9 | TGTGCCAGCAGCGTGTTGGACAGGGGGCAGGGAAACACCATATATTTT | CASSVLDRGQGNTIYF
. | TRBJ2-1 | TRBD1 | TRBV7-3 | TGTGCCAGCAGCTTGTGGACAGGGGGCTCCTACAATGAGCAGTTCTTC | CASSLWTGGSYNEQFF
. | TRBJ2-1 | TRBD2 | TRBV29-1 | TGCAGCGTTGCCCAGACTAGCGGGAGGGCTAATGAGCAGTTCTTC | CSVAQTSGRANEQFF
. | TRBJ2-7 | . | TRBV12-2 | TGTGCAAGTCGCTTAGAGGGGGAGGGCTACGAGCAGTACTTC | CASRLEGEGYEQYF
. | TRBJ2-1 | . | TRBV19 | TGTGCCAGTAGTATAAAGGGGTACAATGAGCAGTTCTTC | CASSIKGYNEQFF
. | TRBJ2-2 | . | TRBV11-3 | TGTGCCAGCAGCTTCCGTCGCCCCAACACCGGGGAGCTGTTTTTT | CASSFRRPNTGELFF
. | TRBJ2-7 | TRBD2 | TRBV7-3 | TGTGCCAGCAGCCCTAGCGGGAGTTTTTACGAGCAGTACTTC | CASSPSGSFYEQYF
. | TRBJ1-1 | . | TRBV18 | TGTGCCAGCTCAGAAAACGACAACACTGAAGCTTTCTTT | CASSENDNTEAFF
. | TRBJ1-1 | . | TRBV4-3 | TGCGCCAGCACCTTCGGGGGTAGCACTGAAGCTTTCTTT | CASTFGGSTEAFF
few | TRBJ2-5 | TRBD1 | TRBV6-1 | TGTGCCAGCAGTGATTGGACAGGGGGCCAGGAGTACTTC | CASSDWTGGQEYF
. | TRBJ1-5 | . | TRBV5-6 | TGTGCCAGCAGCTTCGGCACGGGTCGGACCCAGCATTTT | CASSFGTGRTQHF
. | TRBJ1-5 | . | TRBV30 | TGTGCCTGGAGTGTGAGGGGGAGTCAGCCCCAGCATTTT | CAWSVRGSQPQHF
. | TRBJ1-1 | . | TRBV2 | TGTGCCAGCAGTCGGACAAACAGTCCTGAAGCTTTCTTT | CASSRTNSPEAFF
. | TRBJ2-3 | . | TRBV5-1 | TGCGCCAGCAGCTTGGCCGGAGATACGCAGTATTTT | CASSLAGDTQYF
. | TRBJ1-3 | TRBD1 | TRBV9 | TGTGCCAGCAGCGTAGAAGGGACAGGGGGCTCTACTGGAAACACCATATATTTT | CASSVEGTGGSTGNTIYF
. | TRBJ1-5 | . | TRBV4-1 | TGCGCCAGCAGCCAAGCGTGGGGTCCAAATCAGCCCCAGCATTTT | CASSQAWGPNQPQHF
. | TRBJ2-5 | TRBD2 | TRBV27 | TGTGCCAGCAGTCCGGAAGCGGGAGCCCAAGAGACCCAGTACTTC | CASSPEAGAQETQYF
. | TRBJ2-7 | . | TRBV28 | TGTGCCAGCAGTTTTGGCCGATCTACGGATATTCTGTACGAGCAGTACTTC | CASSFGRSTDILYEQYF
. | TRBJ1-1 | . | TRBV6-1 | TGTGCCAGCAGTGACCCTTTGGGGCCGAACACTGAAGCTTTCTTT | CASSDPLGPNTEAFF
. | TRBJ1-1 | . | TRBV5-1 | TGCGCCAGCAGCTTGTACGGGGAGAACACTGAAGCTTTCTTT | CASSLYGENTEAFF
. | TRBJ1-3 | TRBD1 | TRBV5-1 | TGCGCCAGCAGCTTGGTCCCACCGGACAGGGGCCCTGGAAACACCATATATTTT | CASSLVPPDRGPGNTIYF
. | TRBJ1-4 | TRBD1 | TRBV9 | TGTGCCAGCAGCCCCCGGACAGGGGGAGGTGAAAAACTGTTTTTT | CASSPRTGGGEKLFF
. | TRBJ2-1 | . | TRBV6-6 | . | CASSTSAREQFF
. | TRBJ1-2 | TRBD1 | TRBV7-3 | TGTGCCAGCAGCCCGACAGGGGGCTATGGCTACACCTTC | CASSPTGGYGYTF
. | TRBJ1-2 | TRBD1 | TRBV5-1 | TGCGCCAGCAGCTTGGCCGTTGGGACAGGGGATGGCTACACCTTC | CASSLAVGTGDGYTF
. | TRBJ2-2 | . | TRBV2 | TGTGCCAGCAGTGAATATGGGCGGGCAACCGGGGAGCTGTTTTTT | CASSEYGRATGELFF
. | TRBJ2-5 | . | TRBV5-1 | TGCGCCAGCTCCCGCGAAACAGGCCAAGAGACCCAGTACTTC | CASSRETGQETQYF
. | TRBJ1-5 | . | TRBV5-8 | TGTGCCAGCAGCTTTAGCAGCAATCAGCCCCAGCATTTT | CASSFSSNQPQHF
. | TRBJ1-2 | . | TRBV7-9 | TGTGCCAGCAGCATACAGGGAAATGGCTACACCTTC | CASSIQGNGYTF
. | TRBJ2-7 | . | TRBV5-5 | TGTGCCAGCAGCTCCTGGGCCTCCAACTACGAGCAGTACTTC | CASSSWASNYEQYF
. | TRBJ1-1 | . | TRBV5-1 | TGCGCCAGCAGCCGCGGGGGGAGTGGGGACACTGAAGCTTTCTTT | CASSRGGSGDTEAFF
. | TRBJ1-3 | . | TRBV19 | TGTGCCAGTAGTATGGTGGAGGCTGGAAACACCATATATTTT | CASSMVEAGNTIYF
. | TRBJ2-5 | . | TRBV7-6 | TGTGCCAGCAGCTTAGTGGCCAACCAAGAGACCCAGTACTTC | CASSLVANQETQYF